This T cell receptor (beta chain) came from a study of blood T cell repertoires in COVID-19. A remark on this clone: Germline is not matched at one junction end, which may reflect a read error.

The table came from immunoSEQ multiplex PCR; TCRdb's copy has only in-frame clones and leaves some out. The sample holds approximately 250,000 clones; roughly 83% are singletons and the top ten take 3.5% to 5.5%. Germline CDR1 is SGHTA and CDR2 is FQGNSA. The CDR3 contains 18 residues. The V call is TRBV7-2, the J call TRBJ2-5, with TRBD2 identical over 12 bases. The sequence was collected from a man between 60 and 75 years old who had recovered from COVID-19. Sequencing was carried out using peripheral blood. DNA for the CDR3: TGTGCCAGCAGCCAGGGACTAGCGGGCCACCGAGGACAAGGGACCCAGTACTTC. It is translated as CASSQGLAGHRGQGTQYF.